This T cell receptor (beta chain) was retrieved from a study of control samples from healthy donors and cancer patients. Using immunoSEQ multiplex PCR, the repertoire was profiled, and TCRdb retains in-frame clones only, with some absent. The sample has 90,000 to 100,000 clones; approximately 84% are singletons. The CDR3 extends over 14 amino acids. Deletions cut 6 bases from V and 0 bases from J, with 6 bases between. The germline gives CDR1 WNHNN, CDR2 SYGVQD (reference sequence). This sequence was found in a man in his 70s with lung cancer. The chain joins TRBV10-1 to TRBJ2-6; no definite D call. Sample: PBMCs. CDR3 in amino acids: CASRSSSGANVLTF. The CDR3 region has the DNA TGCGCCAGCAGATCGAGCTCTGGGGCCAACGTCCTGACTTTC.